The 26 T cell receptor beta chains below all came from one sample that was sequenced in a study of shared clonotypes between healthy human individuals. Assay: immunoSEQ multiplex PCR; the TCRdb copy retains only in-frame clones and omits some. The sample includes around 510,000 clones, around 95% of them seen just once. The material sequenced was naive CD4+ T cells sorted from blood. The subset was: CD45RA+ positively selected. These receptors originate from a woman aged 25 to 39 in good health.

The V and J genes are TRBV30 and TRBJ1-1; D is ambiguous. The CDR3 has 14 amino acids. The V end lost 3 bases, the J end lost 6 bases, and 17 bases lay between the germline ends. Germline V gene data show CDR1 as GTSNPN and CDR2 as SVGIG (reference sequence). The CDR3 sequence is CAWRVSGSSPEAFF. DNA of the CDR3: TGTGCCTGGAGGGTTTCCGGGTCCTCCCCTGAAGCTTTCTTT.

This clone was seen a single time. The chain links TRBV6-4 to TRBJ2-6, with D uncertain. Trimming removed 4 bases from V and 0 bases from J, with 4 bases in between. This CDR3 has 14 amino acids. CDR1 MRHNA and CDR2 SNTAGT come from the germline V gene. The CDR3 DNA follows: TGTGCCAGCAGTGTTGACTCTGGGGCCAACGTCCTGACTTTC. It is translated as CASSVDSGANVLTF.

The chain employs TRBV7-6 and TRBJ2-3; 7 nucleotides align to TRBD2. The junction had 18 bases not matched to a gene; V was cut back by 6 bases and J by 6 bases. CDR1 and CDR2 (germline): SGHVS, FNYEAQ. The CDR3 covers 17 residues. The CDR3 here is CASSRTPPGTTPDTQYF. CDR3 DNA: TGTGCCAGCAGTCGCACCCCCCCGGGGACTACTCCGGATACGCAGTATTTT.

The genes are TRBV5-1 and TRBJ2-7; the D gene is possibly TRBD2 (5 bases). Germline V gene lookup returns CDR1 SGHRS and CDR2 YFSETQ. CDR3 length: 13 amino acids. V was trimmed by 4 bases and J by 3 bases, leaving 11 bases between them. CDR3 in amino acids: CASSTEGSYEQYF. CDR3 bases: TGCGCCAGCAGCACGGAAGGGAGCTACGAGCAGTACTTC.

The rearrangement uses TRBV5-8 and TRBJ1-1, with D uncertain. V was clipped by 3 bases and J by 1 base, with 10 bases between them. The CDR3 is 14 amino acids. Germline V gene sequence: CDR1 SGHTS, CDR2 YDEGEE. The CDR3 DNA reads TGTGCCAGCAGCTATCGGCAGGCGAACACTGAAGCTTTCTTT. Protein: CASSYRQANTEAFF.

CDR3 in DNA: TGTGCCAGCAGCTCCCCAGCGGGAGGGCTGGCTGGGGCCAACGTCCTGACTTTC. It codes for CASSSPAGGLAGANVLTF. The rearrangement links TRBV11-2 to TRBJ2-6, with 10 bases aligning to TRBD2. This CDR3 comprises 18 residues. Per germline, CDR1 SGHAT and CDR2 FQNNGV. V shed 4 bases and J 2 bases; nucleotides not matched to a gene: 8.

The rearrangement links TRBV9 to TRBJ2-3; D not certain. Germline loops: CDR1 SGDLS, CDR2 YYNGEE. This CDR3 is 13 amino acids long. Trimming removed 1 base at V and 1 base at J, with 4 bases between. CDR3 amino acids: CASSVQGTDTQYF. In DNA form, the CDR3 reads TGTGCCAGCAGCGTACAAGGCACAGATACGCAGTATTTT.

This chain uses TRBV10-3 with TRBJ1-1, with no clear D. Germline-derived CDR1 and CDR2 are ENHRY and SYGVKD. The CDR3 is made up of 16 amino acids. Deletions cut 0 bases from V and 1 base from J, with 12 bases between. The CDR3 reads CAISESDGGPNTEAFF. The CDR3, as DNA: TGTGCCATCAGTGAGTCGGATGGCGGCCCGAACACTGAAGCTTTCTTT.

With respect to this clone: Other DNA sequences from this sample encode an identical CDR3 as well. V is TRBV5-1 and J is TRBJ2-6, with D possibly TRBD1 on 5 matching bases. The CDR3 loop spans 15 amino acids. Germline assignment: CDR1 SGHRS and CDR2 YFSETQ. Trimming left V 0 bases short and J 3 bases short, with 7 bases between. For the CDR3, the DNA is TGCGCCAGCAGCTTGGTAGGGGTTGGGGCCAACGTCCTGACTTTC. Amino acid sequence: CASSLVGVGANVLTF.

The chain couples TRBV13 to TRBJ1-2; D might be TRBD1 (6 bases). The CDR3 consists of 15 residues. Germline CDR1 is PRHDT and CDR2 is FYEKMQ (reference sequence). V dropped 4 bases and J dropped 4 bases, with 16 bases sitting between them. CDR3 region: CASSYRVQGSYGYTF. CDR3 nucleotide sequence: TGTGCCAGCAGCTATAGGGTCCAGGGGAGCTATGGCTACACCTTC.

The V gene is TRBV10-2, the J gene TRBJ1-1; TRBD1 matches at 8 bases. The germline gives CDR1 WSHSY, CDR2 SAAADI. V trimming: 4 bases; J trimming: 6 bases; junction bases outside the gene matches: 7. CDR3 size: 14 residues. Here the CDR3 DNA reads TGCGCCAGCAGTGTGAGGCAGGGGGCCGCTGAAGCTTTCTTT. Translating it yields CASSVRQGAAEAFF.

The chain is built from TRBV4-1 and TRBJ2-5, with TRBD2 identical over 11 bases. Unmatched junction bases numbered 5, after V lost 2 bases and J lost 3 bases. CDR3 size: 16 residues. Looked up from germline, CDR1 is MGHRA and CDR2 is YSYEKL. The CDR3 is CASSQLTSGSKETQYF. The CDR3 DNA follows: TGCGCCAGCAGCCAACTCACTAGCGGGAGTAAAGAGACCCAGTACTTC.

With regard to this clone: Other DNA sequences within the sample encode an identical CDR3. This sequence joins TRBV18 and TRBJ2-7; D is unresolved. The germline V gene has CDR1 KGHSH and CDR2 LQKENI. V was shortened by 4 bases and J by 3 bases, with 4 bases between the two germline ends. The CDR3 spans 11 residues. Written as DNA, the CDR3 is TGTGCCAGCTCACAGGGCTACGAGCAGTACTTC. It specifies CASSQGYEQYF. Based on the CDR3 plus reference TRBV18 and TRBJ2-7, the full variable domain is NAGVMQNPRHLVRRRGQEARLRCSPMKGHSHVYWYRQLPEEGLKFMVYLQKENIIDESGMPKERFSAEFPKEGPSILRIQQVVRGDSAAYFCASSQGYEQYFGPGTRLTVT.

The chain recombines TRBV2 with TRBJ2-5; 8 bases line up with TRBD1. V was pared by 6 bases and J by 6 bases, with 12 bases of the junction left unmatched. Germline loops: CDR1 SNHLY, CDR2 FYNNEI. The CDR3 runs 15 residues. The CDR3 coding sequence is TGTGCCAGCAGCGAGACGGGACAGGTGAAAAAGACCCAGTACTTC. Protein: CASSETGQVKKTQYF.

The chain employs TRBV28 and TRBJ1-2, with D perhaps matching TRBD1 (5 bases). The CDR3 consists of 14 residues. Germline CDR1 reads MDHEN; CDR2 reads SYDVKM. Trimming left V 0 bases short and J 0 bases short, with 5 bases between. CDR3 residues: CASSLWGANYGYTF. CDR3 sequence (DNA): TGTGCCAGCAGTTTATGGGGGGCTAACTATGGCTACACCTTC.

This clone was recorded once. The chain uses TRBV18 and TRBJ2-3; D not certain. Germline V CDR1 and CDR2: KGHSH, LQKENI. The CDR3 extends over 14 amino acids. Trimming cost V 2 bases and J 5 bases, with 11 bases left between them. CDR3 DNA sequence: TGTGCCAGCTCACCAACCCCATCGGAAGATACGCAGTATTTT. Encoded protein: CASSPTPSEDTQYF.

Note on this clone: Distinct nucleotide sequences in the sample also encode this CDR3. The chain recombines TRBV19 with TRBJ1-5; D may be TRBD1 (5 bases). Trimming cost V 3 bases and J 2 bases, with 11 bases left between them. CDR3 length equals 15 residues. Germline CDR1 LNHDA, CDR2 SQIVND (reference sequence). Written as DNA, the CDR3 is TGTGCCAGTAGTATTGATAGGGGAGGCAATCAGCCCCAGCATTTT. Protein product: CASSIDRGGNQPQHF.

J is TRBJ2-5 and V is TRBV10-2; D is possibly TRBD2 (6 bases). Germline V lookup: CDR1 WSHSY, CDR2 SAAADI. This CDR3 comprises 14 residues. The V end was cut by 6 bases, the J end by 5 bases, with 16 bases between. The CDR3 loop is CASREGGNRETQYF. CDR3 coding DNA: TGCGCCAGCAGGGAGGGCGGGAATCGGGAGACCCAGTACTTC.

V and J are TRBV27 and TRBJ2-2, with D possibly TRBD1 on 5 matching bases. Germline-derived CDR1 and CDR2 are MNHEY and SMNVEV (reference sequence). V was pared by 5 bases and J by 2 bases, with 24 bases between. The CDR3 loop spans 19 amino acids. The chain's CDR3 is CASSRRIGASMINTGELFF. CDR3 sequence (DNA): TGTGCCAGCAGTCGCCGTATAGGGGCGTCAATGATTAACACCGGGGAGCTGTTTTTT.

The genes are TRBV7-6 and TRBJ2-7, with 12 bases that match TRBD2. Losses at the gene ends were 5 bases for V and 5 bases for J; bases not matched to a gene: 13. CDR1 and CDR2 from the germline V gene are SGHVS and FNYEAQ. There are 17 residues in the CDR3. For the CDR3, the DNA is TGTGCCAGCAGCCGGGGACTAGCGGGCGTCAGGGGCGACGAGCAGTACTTC. It encodes CASSRGLAGVRGDEQYF.

The rearrangement joins TRBV30 to TRBJ2-2, with D tentatively TRBD1 or TRBD2 (5 bases each). The CDR3 covers 15 residues. V lost 3 bases and J 5 bases, leaving 16 bases between the germline ends. Germline V CDR1 and CDR2: GTSNPN, SVGIG (reference sequence). CDR3 nucleotides: TGTGCCTGGAGGTCGGGGTCAGGGTATACCGGGGAGCTGTTTTTT. Its translation is CAWRSGSGYTGELFF.

The chain recombines TRBV18 with TRBJ2-1; 7 nucleotides match TRBD1. Germline-derived CDR1 and CDR2 are KGHSH and LQKENI. The V gene end was trimmed by 0 bases and the J gene end by 10 bases; junction bases not matched to a gene: 9. This CDR3 comprises 15 residues. The CDR3 DNA reads TGTGCCAGCTCACCACCGTACAGGGGTCGAGGCGAGCAGTTCTTC. It codes for CASSPPYRGRGEQFF.

V and J are TRBV5-1 and TRBJ2-3; tentative D call: TRBD2 (5 bases). The CDR3 length is 13 residues. V gave up 5 bases and J gave up 4 bases, with 11 bases separating them. Germline V gene data show CDR1 as SGHRS and CDR2 as YFSETQ. DNA for the CDR3: TGCGCCAGCAGTTCGGACTTCTCAGATACGCAGTATTTT. Its translation is CASSSDFSDTQYF.

The chain carries TRBV13 and TRBJ2-3, with 8 bases fitting TRBD2. CDR1 is PRHDT and CDR2 is FYEKMQ in the germline V gene (reference sequence). Unmatched junction bases numbered 12, after V lost 6 bases and J lost 4 bases. The CDR3 extends over 16 amino acids. CDR3 amino acids: CASRDLSGGTPDTQYF. CDR3 nucleotide sequence: TGTGCCAGCAGGGACCTTTCGGGAGGGACTCCAGATACGCAGTATTTT.

Only one count was recorded for this clone. The chain uses TRBV5-1 and TRBJ1-1, with 7 bases aligning to TRBD1. Germline lookup yields CDR1 SGHRS and CDR2 YFSETQ. V dropped 1 base and J dropped 0; count of bases not matched to a gene: 6. The CDR3 contains 16 residues. As DNA, the CDR3 is TGCGCCAGCAGCTTGAGGAGGGGGCCTATGAACACTGAAGCTTTCTTT. This sequence encodes CASSLRRGPMNTEAFF. Full variable domain (rest looked up from reference TRBV5-1 and TRBJ1-1): KAGVTQTPRYLIKTRGQQVTLSCSPISGHRSVSWYQQTPGQGLQFLFEYFSETQRNKGNFPGRFSGRQFSNSRSEMNVSTLELGDSALYLCASSLRRGPMNTEAFFGQGTRLTVV.

The CDR3 DNA is TGCGCCAGCAGTGATAGACTAGCGGGGACCCAGTACTTC. Translation: CASSDRLAGTQYF. V and J are TRBV10-2 and TRBJ2-5; 10 bases match TRBD2. The ends lost 3 bases at V and 7 bases at J; junction bases unmatched: 2. The CDR3 length is 13 residues. Germline CDR1 is WSHSY and CDR2 is SAAADI.